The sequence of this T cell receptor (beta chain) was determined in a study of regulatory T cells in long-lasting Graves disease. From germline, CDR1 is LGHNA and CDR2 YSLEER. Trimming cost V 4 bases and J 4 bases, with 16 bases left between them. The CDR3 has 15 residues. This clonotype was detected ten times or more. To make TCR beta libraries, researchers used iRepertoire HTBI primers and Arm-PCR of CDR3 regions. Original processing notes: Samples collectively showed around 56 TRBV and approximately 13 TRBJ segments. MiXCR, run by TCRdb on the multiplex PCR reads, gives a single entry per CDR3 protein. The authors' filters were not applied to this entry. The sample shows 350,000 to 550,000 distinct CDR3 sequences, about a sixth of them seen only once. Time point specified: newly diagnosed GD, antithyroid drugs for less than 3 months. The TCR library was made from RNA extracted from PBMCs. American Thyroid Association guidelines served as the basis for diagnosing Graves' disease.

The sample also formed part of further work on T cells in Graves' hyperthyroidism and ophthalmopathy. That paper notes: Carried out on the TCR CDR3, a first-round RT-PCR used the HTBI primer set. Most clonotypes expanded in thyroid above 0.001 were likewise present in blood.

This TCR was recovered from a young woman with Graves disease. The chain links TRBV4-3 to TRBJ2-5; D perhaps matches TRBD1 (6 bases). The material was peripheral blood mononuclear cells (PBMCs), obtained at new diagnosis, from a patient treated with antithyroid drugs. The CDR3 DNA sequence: TGCGCCAGCAGCCCAGGGGCCGTACTTCTAGAGACCCAGTACTTC. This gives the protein CASSPGAVLLETQYF.